This T cell receptor (beta chain) was documented in a study of neurological immune-mediated disorders. Study results and limitations: In HTLV-1-associated myelopathy, TCR clonal expansion was greatest, and in multiple sclerosis it was least, below healthy controls.

Germline CDR1 reads DFQATT; CDR2 reads SNEGSKA (reference sequence). CDR3 length equals 13 residues. V lost 8 bases to trimming and J lost 3 bases; unmatched junction nucleotides: 7. The method for making cDNA was 5'RACE, and it used 10-nucleotide random UMIs. From 15-18 subjects, over 190 million TCR-beta sequences were obtained in each sequencing run. TCRdb fed the 5' RACE reads into MiXCR, producing one record per CDR3 protein. The data show fewer than 30,000 distinct CDR3 sequences, with roughly 7% seen just once and more than 4.5% held by the top ten. This clonotype was detected many times. The antigen is unknown.

The sequence was obtained from a woman between 40 and 55 years old in good health. The specimen was PBMCs. The genes are TRBV20-1 and TRBJ2-7, with TRBD2 matching 10 bases. The DNA of the CDR3 is TGCAGTCCCGGACTAGCGGTACTCTACGAGCAGTACTTC. This codes for CSPGLAVLYEQYF.